This is a list of T cell receptor beta chains from one sample in a study of cytotoxic CD8 clonotypes in ibrutinib-treated CLL. Here immunoSEQ multiplex PCR was the method, and the copy in TCRdb shows in-frame clones only, minus some. The table lists 40,000 to 60,000 clones, more than 45% of them singletons. Specimen: PBMCs, collected after 12 months of ibrutinib treatment. Receptors were obtained from a human donor with chronic lymphocytic leukemia. CDR3s include the opening cysteine and the closing phenylalanine or tryptophan. Fields, in order: V gene, clone size, J gene, D gene, CDR3 DNA, CDR3 protein. A D gene is named only where the DNA matches it firmly. Clone size is given for some rows only: seen once, a few or many times, or a class if the clone is expanded.

v_call: TRBV7-3
clone_size: few
j_call: TRBJ1-5
d_call: .
cdr3_nt: TGTGCCAGCAGCCTCCAACCTCGTGAGGCCCAGCATTTT
cdr3_aa: CASSLQPREAQHF

v_call: TRBV15
clone_size: few
j_call: TRBJ1-3
d_call: TRBD1
cdr3_nt: TGTGCCACCAGCCATCCCGGGACAGAAAACACCATATATTTT
cdr3_aa: CATSHPGTENTIYF

v_call: TRBV5-6
clone_size: few
j_call: TRBJ1-2
d_call: .
cdr3_nt: TGTGCCAGCAGCTTTACAGGCATCTATGGCTACACCTTC
cdr3_aa: CASSFTGIYGYTF

v_call: TRBV9
clone_size: many
j_call: TRBJ2-1
d_call: TRBD1
cdr3_nt: TGTGCCAGCAGCCCCGGGACAGAGCTCAATGAGCAGTTCTTC
cdr3_aa: CASSPGTELNEQFF

v_call: TRBV7-8
clone_size: .
j_call: TRBJ2-5
d_call: TRBD2
cdr3_nt: TGTGCCAGCAGCTTAGTGGTGACTAGCGTCGAAGAGACCCAGTACTTC
cdr3_aa: CASSLVVTSVEETQYF

v_call: TRBV19
clone_size: .
j_call: TRBJ2-1
d_call: TRBD2
cdr3_nt: TGTGCCAGTAACCCGGGACTAGCGGGAGGGCTGGGGGATGAGCAGTTCTTC
cdr3_aa: CASNPGLAGGLGDEQFF

v_call: TRBV27
clone_size: few
j_call: TRBJ1-1
d_call: .
cdr3_nt: TGTGCCAGCAGTCTCTTCGGGACCCTCAACACTGAAGCTTTCTTT
cdr3_aa: CASSLFGTLNTEAFF

v_call: TRBV11-2
clone_size: few
j_call: TRBJ2-7
d_call: .
cdr3_nt: TGTGCCAGCAGCTTAGATGGGGCCGGGCAGTACTTC
cdr3_aa: CASSLDGAGQYF

v_call: TRBV2
clone_size: .
j_call: TRBJ2-2
d_call: .
cdr3_nt: TGTGCCAGCAGTTCGGACGGGAACACCGGGGAGCTGTTTTTT
cdr3_aa: CASSSDGNTGELFF

v_call: TRBV6-6
clone_size: .
j_call: TRBJ2-7
d_call: .
cdr3_nt: TGTGCCAGCACCAAGGGGCCCGCCAGCTCCTACGAGCAGTACTTC
cdr3_aa: CASTKGPASSYEQYF

v_call: TRBV2
clone_size: .
j_call: TRBJ2-7
d_call: .
cdr3_nt: TGTGCCAGCAGTGACAGCGGAGGTTCCTACGAGCAGTACTTC
cdr3_aa: CASSDSGGSYEQYF

v_call: TRBV11-3
clone_size: .
j_call: TRBJ2-1
d_call: .
cdr3_nt: TGTGCCAGCAGCTTGAGCGGAACCTACAATGAGCAGTTCTTC
cdr3_aa: CASSLSGTYNEQFF

v_call: TRBV6-1
clone_size: few
j_call: TRBJ2-7
d_call: .
cdr3_nt: TGTGCCACGGGACTCAATATCTACGAGCAGTACTTC
cdr3_aa: CATGLNIYEQYF

v_call: TRBV19
clone_size: .
j_call: TRBJ2-3
d_call: .
cdr3_nt: TGTGCCAGTAGGGGCCCGGACACAGATACGCAGTATTTT
cdr3_aa: CASRGPDTDTQYF

v_call: TRBV28
clone_size: .
j_call: TRBJ2-7
d_call: TRBD2
cdr3_nt: TGTGCCAGCAGGGGCGGGAGCTCCTACGAGCAGTACTTC
cdr3_aa: CASRGGSSYEQYF

v_call: TRBV11-1
clone_size: .
j_call: TRBJ1-2
d_call: TRBD1
cdr3_nt: TGTGCCAGCAGCCGGGACAGGTCAAAAGGCTACACCTTC
cdr3_aa: CASSRDRSKGYTF

v_call: TRBV19
clone_size: .
j_call: TRBJ1-5
d_call: TRBD1
cdr3_nt: TGTGCCAGTAGTATGGGACAGGGGGTATCTCAGCCCCAGCATTTT
cdr3_aa: CASSMGQGVSQPQHF

v_call: TRBV28
clone_size: .
j_call: TRBJ2-2
d_call: .
cdr3_nt: TGTGCCAGCATGGAGCGGAACACCGGGGAGCTGTTTTTT
cdr3_aa: CASMERNTGELFF

v_call: TRBV2
clone_size: .
j_call: TRBJ2-2
d_call: TRBD1
cdr3_nt: TGTGCCAGCTCTCGGACAGGGCAGGACGGGGAGCTGTTTTTT
cdr3_aa: CASSRTGQDGELFF

v_call: TRBV14
clone_size: .
j_call: TRBJ2-2
d_call: TRBD1
cdr3_nt: TGTGCCAGCAGCCACCGGACAGGGCGAAAGGGGGAGCTGTTTTTT
cdr3_aa: CASSHRTGRKGELFF

v_call: TRBV4-2
clone_size: .
j_call: TRBJ1-1
d_call: TRBD1
cdr3_nt: TGTGCCAGCAGCCAAGATTGGGCAGGGGGCATCACTGAAGCTTTCTTT
cdr3_aa: CASSQDWAGGITEAFF

v_call: TRBV7-9
clone_size: .
j_call: TRBJ1-5
d_call: .
cdr3_nt: TGTGCCAGCAGCTTATCGTCCAATCAGCCCCAGCATTTT
cdr3_aa: CASSLSSNQPQHF

v_call: TRBV7-3
clone_size: .
j_call: TRBJ2-1
d_call: .
cdr3_nt: TGTGCCAGCAGCTCGCGGGTGGGCAATGAGCAGTTCTTC
cdr3_aa: CASSSRVGNEQFF

v_call: TRBV10-3
clone_size: .
j_call: TRBJ1-1
d_call: .
cdr3_nt: TGTGCCATCAGTGATGGGCAGGGATTGCACACTGAAGCTTTCTTT
cdr3_aa: CAISDGQGLHTEAFF

v_call: TRBV11-3
clone_size: .
j_call: TRBJ2-1
d_call: .
cdr3_nt: TGTGCCAGCAGCTTATCAGGGGAGGGGGCCGAGCAGTTCTTC
cdr3_aa: CASSLSGEGAEQFF

v_call: TRBV29-1
clone_size: .
j_call: TRBJ2-7
d_call: .
cdr3_nt: TGCAGCGTTGAACGGCAGGGTTACGAGCAGTACTTC
cdr3_aa: CSVERQGYEQYF

v_call: TRBV28
clone_size: few
j_call: TRBJ1-4
d_call: .
cdr3_nt: TGTGCCAGCAGCCTAAGATTGGAGGAGGAAAAACTGTTTTTT
cdr3_aa: CASSLRLEEEKLFF

v_call: TRBV27
clone_size: .
j_call: TRBJ1-2
d_call: TRBD1
cdr3_nt: TGTGCCAGCAGTTTAAGGTTGACAGGGAACTATGGCTACACCTTC
cdr3_aa: CASSLRLTGNYGYTF

v_call: TRBV7-6
clone_size: .
j_call: TRBJ1-1
d_call: .
cdr3_nt: TGTGCCAGCAGCTTAGATCGGGGGACGAACACTGAAGCTTTCTTT
cdr3_aa: CASSLDRGTNTEAFF

v_call: TRBV11-3
clone_size: .
j_call: TRBJ2-1
d_call: .
cdr3_nt: TGTGCCAGCAGCCTCTGGGGGCACGATGAGCAGTTCTTC
cdr3_aa: CASSLWGHDEQFF

v_call: TRBV11-2
clone_size: .
j_call: TRBJ2-5
d_call: .
cdr3_nt: TGTGCCAGCAGCCGTCCCTCAGGAAAAGAGACCCAGTACTTC
cdr3_aa: CASSRPSGKETQYF

v_call: TRBV7-3
clone_size: few
j_call: TRBJ2-1
d_call: TRBD2
cdr3_nt: TGTGCCAGCAGCTTATTAGCGGGATCCTACAATGAGCAGTTCTTC
cdr3_aa: CASSLLAGSYNEQFF

v_call: TRBV7-2
clone_size: .
j_call: TRBJ1-6
d_call: .
cdr3_nt: TGTGCCAGCAGCTTAGGTGTAGGCGGACCCAATTCACCCCTCCACTTT
cdr3_aa: CASSLGVGGPNSPLHF

v_call: TRBV4-1
clone_size: .
j_call: TRBJ2-3
d_call: TRBD2
cdr3_nt: TGCGCCAGCAGCCAAGATCGGGCTAGCGGGAGGCATACGCAGTATTTT
cdr3_aa: CASSQDRASGRHTQYF

v_call: TRBV5-1
clone_size: .
j_call: TRBJ2-3
d_call: .
cdr3_nt: TGCGCCAGCAGCTTGGAGGGCGGCACAGATACGCAGTATTTT
cdr3_aa: CASSLEGGTDTQYF

v_call: TRBV27
clone_size: .
j_call: TRBJ1-6
d_call: .
cdr3_nt: TGTGCCAGCAGTTTGTGGAGGGGAGAATCACCCCTCCACTTT
cdr3_aa: CASSLWRGESPLHF

v_call: TRBV9
clone_size: .
j_call: TRBJ1-2
d_call: .
cdr3_nt: TGTGCCAGCAGCGTTTCAGCGGGGCAGGGCAACTATGGCTACACCTTC
cdr3_aa: CASSVSAGQGNYGYTF

v_call: TRBV19
clone_size: .
j_call: TRBJ1-1
d_call: .
cdr3_nt: TGTGCCAGTAGTTGGCAGAAGAACACTGGGGCTTTCTTT
cdr3_aa: CASSWQKNTGAFF

v_call: TRBV6-5
clone_size: .
j_call: TRBJ2-3
d_call: .
cdr3_nt: TGTGCCAGCAGTTCCAAGCCTGGGTCCGCTACAGATACGCAGTATTTT
cdr3_aa: CASSSKPGSATDTQYF

v_call: TRBV7-9
clone_size: .
j_call: TRBJ1-1
d_call: .
cdr3_nt: TGTGCCAGCACCCGAACCTCGGGGCGGGGGGGCACTGAAGCTTTCTTT
cdr3_aa: CASTRTSGRGGTEAFF

v_call: TRBV19
clone_size: few
j_call: TRBJ1-1
d_call: TRBD1
cdr3_nt: TGTGCCAGTAGTAGTCAGCTTTGGACAGGGGCTTTTATCGAATTCAAGGCTGAAGCTTTCTTT
cdr3_aa: CASSSQLWTGAFIEFKAEAFF

v_call: TRBV19
clone_size: .
j_call: TRBJ1-6
d_call: .
cdr3_nt: TGTGCCAGTAGTATGGGAACCTATAATTCACCCCTCCACTTT
cdr3_aa: CASSMGTYNSPLHF

v_call: TRBV18
clone_size: .
j_call: TRBJ2-1
d_call: .
cdr3_nt: TGTGCCAGCTCACCACCTAGTGGGGTTGAGCAGTTCTTC
cdr3_aa: CASSPPSGVEQFF

v_call: TRBV6-6
clone_size: .
j_call: TRBJ1-5
d_call: TRBD1
cdr3_nt: TGTACCACCCGCCTTGGACAGGGGGCTGATCAGCCCCAGCATTTT
cdr3_aa: CTTRLGQGADQPQHF

v_call: TRBV28
clone_size: few
j_call: TRBJ2-5
d_call: TRBD2
cdr3_nt: TGTGCCAGCAACCCGGGACTAGCGGGAGTGGGGCGAGAGACCCAGTACTTC
cdr3_aa: CASNPGLAGVGRETQYF